Listed here is a single TCR beta chain. This clonotype was counted at least ten times. Its specific antigen is unknown. The record has no base qualities; no much larger clone is one base away. This entry is derived from a study of early T cells in non-severe SARS-CoV-2 infection (dated by TCRdb to the early 2020s). Some background on the complete study: Bulk RNA from unsorted whole blood was used for TCR sequencing, so alpha and beta chains could not be paired. Broader findings and caveats from the paper: Matching against VDJdb was skewed toward anti-spike CD8 responses, likely underestimated virus-specific expansions, and missed private and CD4 specificities.

Set within a cohort of healthcare workers in London, UK, this nested case-control study involved weekly PCR testing of nasopharyngeal swabs along with blood sampling. Healthcare workers were recruited between 23 and 31 March 2020, during the week of the UK lockdown, and were followed weekly for up to about 15 weeks. The library was obtained by 5' RACE. Sequencing relied on a NextSeq 500. To correct for sequencing error and PCR bias, the TCR library protocol tagged individual cDNA molecules with unique molecular identifiers. Sequencing covered both TCR alpha and beta chains, and within each sample the abundances of alpha and beta sequences were tightly co-correlated. As for the authors' bioinformatics: Decombinator V4 was used to annotate TCR sequences for V gene, J gene and CDR3. Expanded TCRs were defined as changing significantly between any two time points under a Poisson model with p below 0.0001. Abundances of TCRs were expressed as counts per million after normalisation to the total number of TCRs sequenced in each sample. TRAV1-2 paired with TRAJ12, TRAJ20 or TRAJ33 defined MAIT TCRs, while TRAV10 paired with TRAJ18 defined iNKT TCRs. A search of VDJdb, accessed on 1 November 2021, was run for TCRs annotated to CMV, EBV and SARS-CoV-2, with TCRs annotated for multiple antigens excluded. TCRdb trimmed the raw reads at Q25, called clones with MiXCR and kept productive beta chains. Under each unique CDR3 protein, matching rows form one entry showing the most common genes and DNA. TCRdb's processing, not the authors', yielded these V and J calls. The sample table holds around 67,000 distinct CDR3 sequences, of which about 10% were seen once. The ten largest account for approximately 6.4% of the sample.

CDR1 and CDR2 (SGHTA, FQGTGA) derive from the germline V gene. The CDR3 runs 17 amino acids, cysteine and phenylalanine included. Kept here is only the CDR3 DNA, which spans 51 bases and is read in frame from base 1. V is shortened by 1 base, J by 0 bases, and the region joining them spans 15 bases. The rearranged segments are TRBV7-3 and TRBJ1-1, with the D gene call left open. Material: whole blood. The source of this sequence is an adult who was a healthcare worker with PCR-confirmed SARS-CoV-2 infection or an uninfected control (not recorded which). The CDR3 loop reads CASSLNRATKMNTEAFF. The nucleotide sequence reads TGTGCCAGCAGCTTAAACCGGGCCACTAAAATGAACACTGAAGCTTTCTTT.